This TCR beta chain was identified in a study of T cells in Graves' hyperthyroidism and ophthalmopathy. RNA transcripts provided the source from which TCR beta CDR3 regions were amplified. An initial round of RT-PCR targeting the TCR CDR3 relied on the HTBI primer set. MiXCR, run by TCRdb on the multiplex PCR reads, gives a single entry per CDR3 protein. The table records 500,000 to 800,000 distinct CDR3 sequences, 40% to 55% of them present only once. This CDR3 is built from 13 residues. Germline trimming cut 4 bases from V and 6 bases from J; bases unmatched to any gene: 3. CDR1 and CDR2 from the germline V gene are WSHSY and SAAADI.

This receptor was obtained from an adult man with Graves' disease, either hyperthyroidism or ophthalmopathy (not recorded which). Sequenced input: peripheral blood or thyroid tissue (not recorded which). The chain is built from TRBV10-2 and TRBJ1-2; 9 positions agree with TRBD1. Here the CDR3 DNA reads TGCGCCAGCAGTGGGGACAGGGACGATGGCTACACCTTC. Translating gives CASSGDRDDGYTF.